These 15 T cell receptor beta chains were all obtained from the same sample, sequenced in a study of blood T cell repertoires in COVID-19. TCRdb's copy holds only in-frame clones and misses some; the assay was immunoSEQ multiplex PCR. Of fewer than 450,000 clones listed, 88% are singletons. The sample consisted of peripheral blood. Receptors were obtained from a woman aged 50 to 60 with COVID-19, enrolled during active disease.

J is TRBJ2-7 and V is TRBV19, with TRBD1 matching over 11 bases. The CDR3 has 16 residues. Germline V lookup: CDR1 LNHDA, CDR2 SQIVND (reference sequence). With V trimmed by 5 bases and J by 0 bases, 6 bases remained unmatched. The DNA for the CDR3 is TGTGCCAGTAGTCCTTCCGGGACAGGGGGCTCCTACGAGCAGTACTTC. Translated, it gives CASSPSGTGGSYEQYF.

For this clone: This sample includes further DNA sequences coding for the same CDR3. The CDR3 here is CASSQDRVSYEQYF. The CDR3 DNA is TGTGCCAGCAGCCAAGATAGAGTATCTTACGAGCAGTACTTC. V gene TRBV3-1 (or the pseudogene TRBV3-2) combines with J gene TRBJ2-7; unclear D gene. Between the trimmed V and J ends, which lost 0 bases and 4 bases, there was a span of 10 bases. In germline, CDR1 is LGHDT, CDR2 YNNKEL (reference sequence). CDR3 size: 14 residues.

The genes are TRBV10-1 and TRBJ2-2, with D possibly TRBD1 on 5 matching bases. The CDR3 spans 14 residues. CDR1 is WNHNN and CDR2 is SYGVQD in the germline V gene (reference sequence). V was pared by 0 bases and J by 6 bases, with 8 bases between. CDR3 in amino acids: CASSESGVAGELFF. Here the CDR3 DNA reads TGCGCCAGCAGTGAGTCAGGGGTAGCCGGGGAGCTGTTTTTT.

V usage is TRBV2 and J usage is TRBJ2-2; perhaps TRBD1 as D (6 bases). Germline CDR1 reads SNHLY; CDR2 reads FYNNEI. Trimming took 6 bases from V and 3 from J, leaving 14 bases between them. This CDR3 contains 15 residues. The CDR3 protein is CASSSQGGDTGELFF. CDR3 nucleotide sequence: TGTGCCAGCAGCTCACAGGGTGGCGACACCGGGGAGCTGTTTTTT.

CDR3 bases: TGTGCCACCAGTGACCCTTATAGTGAGCAGTTCTTC. Translating gives CATSDPYSEQFF. The chain couples TRBV24-1 to TRBJ2-1; D not certain. The germline gives CDR1 KGHDR, CDR2 SFDVKD. The length of the CDR3 is 12 residues. V dropped 4 bases and J dropped 9 bases, with 9 bases sitting between them.

This clone was seen only once. This chain joins TRBV29-1 and TRBJ1-2; possible D gene TRBD1, 6 bases. Trimming pared 4 bases from V and 5 bases from J, leaving 14 bases between. The CDR3 has 13 residues. Germline loops: CDR1 SQVTM, CDR2 ANQGSEA. CDR3 sequence (DNA): TGCAGCGTTGGTTCGGGGGGCGCGTATGGCTACACCTTC. Protein product: CSVGSGGAYGYTF.

In its sample, this clone was seen once. V and J are TRBV5-5 and TRBJ2-2, with D tentatively TRBD2 (6 bases). CDR1 is SGHKS and CDR2 is YYEKEE in the germline V gene (reference sequence). This CDR3 has 15 amino acids. Trimming removed 0 bases at V and 3 bases at J, with 9 bases between. The CDR3 loop is CASSLERGYTGELFF. DNA for the CDR3: TGTGCCAGCAGCTTGGAACGGGGGTACACCGGGGAGCTGTTTTTT.

CDR3 DNA: TGTGCCACCAGCACAGGGGTAGAAGGGACCCAGTACTTC. Translating it yields CATSTGVEGTQYF. The J gene is TRBJ2-5, the V gene TRBV24-1; 7 nucleotides agree with TRBD1. The CDR3 consists of 13 residues. Trimming took 7 bases from V and 7 from J; bases not matched to a gene: 8. CDR1 KGHDR and CDR2 SFDVKD come from the germline V gene.

The chain couples TRBV5-5 to TRBJ1-2; 7 bases are a match to TRBD1. CDR3 length: 16 residues. V shed 4 bases and J 2 bases; nucleotides not matched to a gene: 11. CDR1 is SGHKS and CDR2 is YYEKEE in the germline V gene (reference sequence). The CDR3 DNA sequence: TGTGCCAGCAGCCCCTCTCAGAGGACAGGAAACTATGGCTACACCTTC. Translated, it gives CASSPSQRTGNYGYTF.

The chain carries TRBV5-8 and TRBJ2-5; 7 positions match TRBD1. The ends lost 0 bases at V and 2 bases at J; junction bases unmatched: 4. The CDR3 covers 15 residues. Germline V gene data show CDR1 as SGHTS and CDR2 as YDEGEE. The DNA for the CDR3 is TGTGCCAGCAGCTTGGCTGGGACAGTACAAGAGACCCAGTACTTC. Translating gives CASSLAGTVQETQYF. The full variable domain, rest sourced from reference TRBV5-8 and TRBJ2-5, is EAGVTQSPTHLIKTRGQQATLRCSPISGHTSVYWYQQALGLGLQFLLWYDEGEERNRGNFPPRFSGRQFPNYSSELNVNALELEDSALYLCASSLAGTVQETQYFGPGTRLLVL.

The chain carries TRBV3-1 (or the pseudogene TRBV3-2) and TRBJ2-5, with 10 bases lining up with TRBD2. The CDR3 sequence is 13 residues long. Unmatched junction bases numbered 4, after V lost 0 bases and J lost 12 bases. Germline CDR1 and CDR2: LGHDT and YNNKEL (reference sequence). This chain's CDR3 is CASSQDQAGGEYF. The CDR3 coding sequence is TGTGCCAGCAGCCAAGATCAAGCGGGGGGGGAGTACTTC.

The J gene is TRBJ2-7, the V gene TRBV7-2; the D gene is possibly TRBD1 (5 bases). V was shortened by 5 bases and J by 3 bases, with 17 bases between the two germline ends. The germline V gene encodes CDR1 SGHTA and CDR2 FQGNSA. CDR3 length: 15 residues. This CDR3 reads CASSPTAGNFYEQYF. Here the CDR3 DNA reads TGTGCCAGCAGCCCAACGGCAGGGAACTTCTACGAGCAGTACTTC.

For this clone: This sequence may be a read error, since a much larger clone differs from it by one base. V is TRBV7-2 and J is TRBJ1-1; 7 positions agree with TRBD1. The germline gives CDR1 SGHTA, CDR2 FQGNSA. CDR3 size: 14 residues. With V trimmed by 3 bases and J by 1 base, 2 bases remained unmatched. The CDR3 protein is CASSLGQQNTEAFF. Written as DNA, the CDR3 is TGTGCCAGCAGCTTGGGACAGCAGAACACTGAAGCTTTCTTT.

The chain combines TRBV3-1 (or the pseudogene TRBV3-2) with TRBJ2-1; tentatively, D is TRBD1 (5 bases). The germline V gene encodes CDR1 LGHDT and CDR2 YNNKEL (reference sequence). The CDR3 loop spans 15 amino acids. V gave up 4 bases and J gave up 0 bases, with 10 bases separating them. CDR3 DNA sequence: TGTGCCAGCAGCCGACAGCAGAGCTCCTACAATGAGCAGTTCTTC. This sequence encodes CASSRQQSSYNEQFF.

The chain recombines TRBV11-1 with TRBJ2-1; 7 bases fit TRBD2. The germline V gene has CDR1 SGHAT and CDR2 FQDESV (reference sequence). The CDR3 sequence is 15 residues long. The V gene end was trimmed by 5 bases and the J gene end by 0 bases; junction bases not matched to a gene: 4. CDR3 coding DNA: TGTGCCAGCAGCCGTCAGCGGGGCTCCTACAATGAGCAGTTCTTC. Translating it yields CASSRQRGSYNEQFF.